This T cell receptor beta chain comes out of a study of shared clonotypes between healthy human individuals. Whole-study context: Each donor contributed plates that comprised three CD4 naive, three CD4 memory, two CD8 naive and one CD8 memory.

Each sample came from a Caucasian adult donor living in Nashville, Tennessee. Splitting of CD4+ cells produced CD45RA+ naive and CD45RA-negative memory subsets. Per the original data handling: Filtering differed because ImmunoSEQ produced junction-only sequences that carried no quality scores. Measured with immunoSEQ multiplex PCR; TCRdb has only the in-frame clones, and not every one. The DNA gave D and trimming, while V, J and clone size come from that table. There are about 2.4 million clones in the sample; just over 90% occur only once, and 0.14% lies in the top ten. The clonotype was recovered from a young man in good health. Material for sequencing was naive CD4+ T cells sorted from blood. Specified subset: CD45RA+ positively selected.

CDR3 residues: CASSQASSGYTDTQYF. CDR3 nucleotides: TGTGCCAGCAGCCAAGCTTCTAGCGGTTACACAGATACGCAGTATTTT. The V and J genes are TRBV14 and TRBJ2-3; 7 bases align to TRBD2. The V gene's germline CDR1 is SGHDN and CDR2 FVKESK. With 1 base clipped from V and 2 bases from J, the junction kept 6 bases outside the gene matches. The length of the CDR3 is 16 residues. Full variable domain (missing parts from reference TRBV14 and TRBJ2-3): EAGVTQFPSHSVIEKGQTVTLRCDPISGHDNLYWYRRVMGKEIKFLLHFVKESKQDESGMPNNRFLAERTGGTYSTLKVQPAELEDSGVYFCASSQASSGYTDTQYFGPGTRLTVL.